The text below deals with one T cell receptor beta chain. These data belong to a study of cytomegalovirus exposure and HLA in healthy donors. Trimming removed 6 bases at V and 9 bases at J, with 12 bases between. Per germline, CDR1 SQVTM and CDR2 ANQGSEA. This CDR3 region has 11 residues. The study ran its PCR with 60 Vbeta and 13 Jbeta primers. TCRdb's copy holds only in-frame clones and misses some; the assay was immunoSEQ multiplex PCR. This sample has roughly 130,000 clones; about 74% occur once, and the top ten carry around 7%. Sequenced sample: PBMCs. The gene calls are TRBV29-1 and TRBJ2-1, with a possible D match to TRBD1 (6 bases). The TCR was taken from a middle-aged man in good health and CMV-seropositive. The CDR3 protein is CSVKTGIEQFF. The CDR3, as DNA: TGCAGCGTCAAGACAGGCATTGAGCAGTTCTTC.